This T cell receptor (beta chain) was observed in a study of blood T cell repertoires in COVID-19. Cohorts were determined from participant-reported clinical history. V gave up 3 bases and J gave up 6 bases, with 6 bases separating them. This CDR3 contains 11 residues. CDR1 and CDR2 (germline): SQVTM, ANQGSEA. In its sample, this clone was seen once. Measured with immunoSEQ multiplex PCR; TCRdb has only the in-frame clones, and not every one. The top ten clones hold around 10% of a sample with 180,000 or so clones, over 70% of them seen once. The chain carries TRBV29-1 and TRBJ2-1; the D is unclear. The sequence was obtained from a man aged 45-65 years who had recovered from COVID-19. Sequenced material: PBMCs or T cells enriched from blood (not recorded which). CDR3 amino acids: CSVELVNEQFF. The CDR3 nucleotides read TGCAGCGTTGAGCTAGTCAATGAGCAGTTCTTC.